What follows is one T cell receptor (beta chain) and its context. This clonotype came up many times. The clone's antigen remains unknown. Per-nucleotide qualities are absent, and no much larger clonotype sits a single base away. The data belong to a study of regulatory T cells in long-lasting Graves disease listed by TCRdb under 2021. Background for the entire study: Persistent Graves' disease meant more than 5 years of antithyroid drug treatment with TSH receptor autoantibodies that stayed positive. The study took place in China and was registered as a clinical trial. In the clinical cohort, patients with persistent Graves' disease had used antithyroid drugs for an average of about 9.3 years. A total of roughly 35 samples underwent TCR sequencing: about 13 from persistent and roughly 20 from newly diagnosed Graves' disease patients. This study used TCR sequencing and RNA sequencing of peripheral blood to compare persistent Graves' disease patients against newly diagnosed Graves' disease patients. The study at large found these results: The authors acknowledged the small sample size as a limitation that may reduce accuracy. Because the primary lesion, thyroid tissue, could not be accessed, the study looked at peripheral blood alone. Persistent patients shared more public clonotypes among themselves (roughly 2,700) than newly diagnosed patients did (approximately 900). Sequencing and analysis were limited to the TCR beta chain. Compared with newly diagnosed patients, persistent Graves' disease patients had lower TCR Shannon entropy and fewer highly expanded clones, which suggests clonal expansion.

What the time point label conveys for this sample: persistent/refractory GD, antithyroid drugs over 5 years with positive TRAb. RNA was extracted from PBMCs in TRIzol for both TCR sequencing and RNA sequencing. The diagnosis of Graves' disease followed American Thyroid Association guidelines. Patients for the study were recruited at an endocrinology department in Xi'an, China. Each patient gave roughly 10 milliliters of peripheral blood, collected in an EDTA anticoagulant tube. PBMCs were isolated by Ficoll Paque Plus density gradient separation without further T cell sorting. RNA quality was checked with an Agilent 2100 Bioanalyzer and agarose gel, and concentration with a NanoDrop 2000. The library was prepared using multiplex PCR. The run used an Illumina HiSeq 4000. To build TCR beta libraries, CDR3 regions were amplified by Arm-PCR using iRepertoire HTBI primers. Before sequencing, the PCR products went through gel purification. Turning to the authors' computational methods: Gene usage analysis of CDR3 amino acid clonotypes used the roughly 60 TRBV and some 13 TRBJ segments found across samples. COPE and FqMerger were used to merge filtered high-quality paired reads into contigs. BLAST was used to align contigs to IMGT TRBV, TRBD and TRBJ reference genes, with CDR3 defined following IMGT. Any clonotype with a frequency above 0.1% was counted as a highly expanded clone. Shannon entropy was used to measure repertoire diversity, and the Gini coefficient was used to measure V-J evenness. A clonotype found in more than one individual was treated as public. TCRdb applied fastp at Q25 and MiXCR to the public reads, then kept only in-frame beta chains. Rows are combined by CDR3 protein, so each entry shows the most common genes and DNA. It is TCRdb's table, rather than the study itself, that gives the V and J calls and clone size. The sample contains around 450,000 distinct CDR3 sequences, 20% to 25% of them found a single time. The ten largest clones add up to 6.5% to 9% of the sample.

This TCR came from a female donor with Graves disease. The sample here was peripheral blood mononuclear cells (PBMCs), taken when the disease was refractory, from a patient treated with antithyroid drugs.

The DNA sequence is as follows: TGTGCCAGCAGTGTCACCTTCCTTAACTATGGCTACACCTTC. Its protein product is CASSVTFLNYGYTF. The receptor chain draws on TRBV2 and TRBJ1-2; the D segment cannot be called with confidence. Trimming takes 4 bases from V and 1 base from J, and the germline ends sit 10 bases apart. Counted from cysteine to phenylalanine, this CDR3 has 14 amino acids. The DNA shown is the 42-base CDR3, in frame from base 1. The germline V gene provides CDR1 SNHLY and CDR2 FYNNEI.